These T cell receptor beta chains were read from a single sample in a study of a mutant IDH1 vaccine in newly diagnosed glioma. Sequencing was performed with immunoSEQ multiplex PCR; in TCRdb, only in-frame clones are kept and a portion is missing. The sample lists tens of thousands of clones, roughly 77% occurring once. These receptors are not linked to any known antigen. The sample in question was PBMCs, obtained from a glioma patient whose treatment included an IDH1 peptide vaccine. These TCRs come from a woman aged 40 to 50 with glioma. Some clones in this sample may be carry-over from other donors' samples. Each CDR3 is given with its conserved first and last residue. The order of the fields is V gene, J gene, D gene, clone size, CDR3 protein, CDR3 DNA. The D gene is left open where the match is weak. Clone size is given for some rows only: seen once, a few or many times, or a class if the clone is expanded.

TRBV4-3	TRBJ2-3	TRBD2	-	CASSLEGSGGESDTQYF	TGCGCCAGCAGCCTCGAGGGAAGCGGGGGGGAGTCAGATACGCAGTATTTT
TRBV21-1	TRBJ1-5	-	-	CASRQGGQPQHF	TGTGCCAGCAGACAGGGTGGTCAGCCCCAGCATTTT
TRBV5-4	TRBJ1-1	-	-	CASSLGESEAFF	TGTGCCAGCAGCTTGGGGGAGTCTGAAGCTTTCTTT
TRBV6-5	TRBJ1-5	-	-	CASRRGNDQPQHF	TGTGCCAGCAGAAGGGGGAACGATCAGCCCCAGCATTTT
TRBV7-2	TRBJ1-3	-	-	CASSLVFGEGNTIYF	TGTGCCAGCAGCTTAGTTTTTGGGGAGGGAAACACCATATATTTT
TRBV5-6	TRBJ2-5	-	-	CASSAGETQYF	TGTGCCAGCAGCGCTGGGGAGACCCAGTACTTC
TRBV5-8	TRBJ1-1	-	-	CASSFVQEAFF	TGTGCCAGCAGCTTCGTACAAGAAGCTTTCTTT
TRBV19	TRBJ1-1	-	-	CASSIVRDTEAFF	TGTGCCAGTAGTATAGTTCGCGATACTGAAGCTTTCTTT
TRBV2	TRBJ1-5	-	-	CASSEWYQPQHF	TGTGCCAGCAGTGAATGGTATCAGCCCCAGCATTTT
TRBV5-1	TRBJ1-3	-	many	CASSLKASGNTIYF	TGCGCCAGCAGCTTGAAAGCCTCTGGAAACACCATATATTTT
TRBV7-6	TRBJ2-1	-	-	CASSSLGGRNEQFF	TGTGCCAGCAGCTCCTTGGGGGGCCGGAATGAGCAGTTCTTC
TRBV6-5	TRBJ2-1	TRBD2	-	CASRASGGLDEQFF	TGTGCCAGCAGGGCTAGCGGGGGGCTCGATGAGCAGTTCTTC
TRBV4-2	TRBJ2-5	TRBD2	-	CASSQVLAGAGGKETQYF	TGTGCCAGCAGCCAAGTACTAGCGGGGGCCGGGGGAAAAGAGACCCAGTACTTC
TRBV6-1	TRBJ1-5	TRBD1	-	CASSQTGNQPQHF	TGTGCCAGCAGCCAGACAGGGAATCAGCCCCAGCATTTT
TRBV6-1	TRBJ2-2	-	-	CASSAIAGPNTGELFF	TGTGCCAGCAGTGCGATCGCGGGGCCCAACACCGGGGAGCTGTTTTTT
TRBV6-4	TRBJ2-2	TRBD1	-	CASRDRSVGELFF	TGTGCCAGCCGGGACAGGTCGGTGGGGGAGCTGTTTTTT
TRBV9	TRBJ1-3	-	-	CASSVMGTASSGNTIYF	TGTGCCAGCAGCGTCATGGGGACGGCTAGCTCTGGAAACACCATATATTTT
TRBV2	TRBJ1-2	-	few	CASTPQTYGYTF	TGTGCCAGCACACCCCAGACCTATGGCTACACCTTC
TRBV30	TRBJ2-1	TRBD2	-	CAWSRLAGGPGEQFF	TGTGCCTGGAGCCGACTAGCGGGGGGGCCCGGTGAGCAGTTCTTC
TRBV7-2	TRBJ1-6	TRBD1	-	CASRPPGQGVTLHF	TGTGCCAGCAGGCCTCCGGGACAGGGGGTAACCCTCCACTTT
TRBV19	TRBJ1-3	-	-	CASRPELSGNTIYF	TGTGCCAGTAGGCCAGAACTCTCTGGAAACACCATATATTTT
TRBV6-5	TRBJ1-1	-	-	CASIPGQGWDTEAFF	TGTGCCAGCATCCCGGGACAAGGGTGGGACACTGAAGCTTTCTTT
TRBV14	TRBJ1-1	-	few	CASSQRVTEAFF	TGTGCCAGCAGCCAACGGGTCACTGAAGCTTTCTTT
TRBV7-8	TRBJ1-4	-	-	CASSRRVRHATNEKLFF	TGTGCCAGCAGCCGACGGGTTCGGCATGCAACTAATGAAAAACTGTTTTTT
TRBV19	TRBJ1-6	TRBD1	few	CASSTRQGSPLHF	TGTGCCAGTAGTACCCGACAGGGTTCACCCCTCCACTTT
TRBV19	TRBJ2-5	-	-	CASSIGSQETQYF	TGTGCCAGTAGTATAGGTAGCCAAGAGACCCAGTACTTC
TRBV4-2	TRBJ1-2	-	-	CASSPLEGNYGYTF	TGTGCCAGCAGCCCACTAGAGGGGAACTATGGCTACACCTTC
TRBV27	TRBJ1-3	-	-	CASATGPGGNTIYF	TGTGCCAGCGCAACAGGGCCTGGAGGAAACACCATATATTTT
TRBV6-1	TRBJ1-2	TRBD1	-	CASSDQDRANYGYTF	TGTGCCAGCAGTGACCAAGACAGGGCAAACTATGGCTACACCTTC
TRBV25-1	TRBJ2-3	-	-	CASSPGGFYIGTDTQYF	TGTGCCAGCAGCCCCGGAGGGTTTTATATAGGCACAGATACGCAGTATTTT
TRBV7-6	TRBJ2-3	TRBD2	-	CASSLGSSGGTDTQYF	TGTGCCAGCAGCTTAGGGTCTAGCGGGGGCACAGATACGCAGTATTTT
TRBV18	TRBJ1-6	-	-	CASSLGPGDSPLHF	TGTGCCAGCTCGCTGGGTCCTGGGGATTCACCCCTCCACTTT
TRBV18	TRBJ1-2	-	-	CASSPLARESGTNGYTF	TGTGCCAGCTCACCATTGGCCAGGGAGTCCGGAACTAATGGCTACACCTTC
TRBV10-2	TRBJ2-5	-	-	CASQTGVQETQYF	TGCGCCAGCCAGACAGGCGTCCAAGAGACCCAGTACTTC
TRBV10-3	TRBJ1-1	-	few	CAISIQPMNTEAFF	TGTGCCATCAGCATACAGCCCATGAACACTGAAGCTTTCTTT
TRBV9	TRBJ2-1	TRBD2	-	CASSLHDRGGPEQFF	TGTGCCAGCAGTCTCCACGACCGGGGGGGCCCTGAGCAGTTCTTC
TRBV15	TRBJ2-5	TRBD2	-	CATSRQRGGLGETQYF	TGTGCCACCAGCAGACAGCGGGGGGGCCTAGGAGAGACCCAGTACTTC
TRBV7-8	TRBJ2-3	-	-	CASSLERLEDTQYF	TGTGCCAGCAGCTTAGAACGATTAGAGGATACGCAGTATTTT